The 12 T cell receptor beta chains below come from one sample, sequenced in a study of T cells after yellow fever vaccination. TCRdb ran MiXCR on the 5' RACE reads and lists one entry per CDR3 protein. The data contain some 350,000 distinct CDR3 sequences, roughly 4.3% of them singletons. The source was PBMCs, collected 5 days after the yellow fever booster vaccination. Receptors originate from a man younger than 35 who received the YFV17D yellow fever vaccine.

The table lists this clonotype with a few counts. The chain combines TRBV9 with TRBJ1-1; D remains ambiguous. V lost 0 bases to trimming and J lost 2 bases, with 8 bases between them. The germline CDR1 and CDR2 sequences are SGDLS and YYNGEE. The CDR3 contains 14 residues. CDR3 DNA: TGTGCCAGCAGCGTAGAGGGAATTAACACTGAAGCTTTCTTT. Translation: CASSVEGINTEAFF.

J is TRBJ1-5 and V is TRBV15; D is ambiguous. Germline loops: CDR1 LNHNV, CDR2 YYDKDF (reference sequence). The CDR3 extends over 16 amino acids. Trimming stripped 7 bases from V and 1 base from J, with 17 bases between. CDR3 sequence reads: CATKDIRLGSNQPQHF. In nucleotides, the CDR3 is TGTGCCACCAAGGATATAAGACTCGGGAGCAATCAGCCCCAGCATTTT. The variable domain in full, with the rest retrieved from reference TRBV15 and TRBJ1-5, is DAMVIQNPRYQVTQFGKPVTLSCSQTLNHNVMYWYQQKSSQAPKLLFHYYDKDFNNEADTPDNFQSRRPNTSFCFLDIRSPGLGDTAMYLCATKDIRLGSNQPQHFGDGTRLSIL.

The gene calls are TRBV6-2 or TRBV6-3 and TRBJ2-5, with D tentatively TRBD2 (5 bases). The CDR3 extends over 12 amino acids. V lost 5 bases to trimming and J lost 3 bases, with 7 bases between them. CDR1 MNHEY and CDR2 SVGEGT come from the germline V gene. DNA for the CDR3: TGTGCCAGCAGTAGGCGGGAAGAGACCCAGTACTTC. As protein: CASSRREETQYF.

V usage is TRBV5-1 and J usage is TRBJ2-3; 8 bases match TRBD2. Germline V gene data show CDR1 as SGHRS and CDR2 as YFSETQ. V shed 4 bases and J 0 bases; nucleotides not matched to a gene: 4. The CDR3 has 15 residues. CDR3 amino acids: CASSPGGGSTDTQYF. The CDR3 nucleotides read TGCGCCAGCAGCCCGGGGGGGGGTAGCACAGATACGCAGTATTTT.

This clonotype was picked up a small number of times. This chain links TRBV2 with TRBJ2-2; 10 nucleotides match TRBD1. The CDR3 has 14 residues. After removal of 7 bases from V and 7 bases from J, the junction contained 6 bases not matched to a gene. In germline, CDR1 is SNHLY, CDR2 FYNNEI. Here the CDR3 reads CASTGTGVIGELFF. CDR3 bases: TGTGCCAGCACCGGGACAGGGGTCATCGGGGAGCTGTTTTTT.

The chain uses TRBV25-1 and TRBJ2-2; weak D call: TRBD1 (5 bases). V was cut by 4 bases and J by 0 bases, with 15 bases left in between. The CDR3 covers 17 residues. The V gene's germline CDR1 is MGHDK and CDR2 SYGVNS. CDR3: CASSGIDSYANTGELFF. Here the CDR3 DNA reads TGTGCCAGCAGTGGGATCGACAGTTACGCGAACACCGGGGAGCTGTTTTTT.

A few counts support this clonotype. The chain has TRBV6-5 and TRBJ1-1; D is uncertain. CDR1 is MNHEY, CDR2 SVGAGI, per germline. V lost 7 bases and J 3 bases, leaving 15 bases between the germline ends. The CDR3 has 14 amino acids. DNA for the CDR3: TGTGCCAGCACCAGCTCGGTAATGGACACTGAAGCTTTCTTT. It yields the protein CASTSSVMDTEAFF.

This clonotype was seen at least ten times. V gene TRBV4-3 combines with J gene TRBJ1-2; D is possibly TRBD1 (6 bases). This CDR3 is built from 14 residues. The germline V gene has CDR1 LGHNA and CDR2 YSLEER. Deletions cut 0 bases from V and 8 bases from J, with 13 bases between. For the CDR3, the DNA is TGCGCCAGCAGCCAAGATCAGGGGACTTACGGCTACACCTTC. It translates to CASSQDQGTYGYTF.

This clonotype was counted ten times or more. The chain recombines TRBV7-9 with TRBJ1-1; possibly TRBD1 for D (5 bases). Germline-derived CDR1 and CDR2 are SEHNR and FQNEAQ (reference sequence). The ends were cut back, 3 bases at V and 5 bases at J, with 7 bases in the middle. The CDR3 extends over 12 amino acids. CDR3 in DNA: TGTGCCAGCAGCTTGGGGCCAACTGAAGCTTTCTTT. As protein: CASSLGPTEAFF.

The table lists this clonotype with many counts. V gene TRBV9 combines with J gene TRBJ2-3; 8 bases match TRBD2. This CDR3 comprises 16 residues. The junction had 7 bases not matched to a gene; V was cut back by 4 bases and J by 0 bases. The germline V gene encodes CDR1 SGDLS and CDR2 YYNGEE. CDR3 sequence: CASSLERGTSTDTQYF. CDR3 sequence (DNA): TGTGCCAGCAGCTTGGAGCGGGGGACTAGCACAGATACGCAGTATTTT.

V gene TRBV19 combines with J gene TRBJ2-2; 11 nucleotides line up with TRBD1. CDR1 LNHDA and CDR2 SQIVND come from the germline V gene (reference sequence). Losses at the gene ends were 5 bases for V and 7 bases for J; bases not matched to a gene: 6. The CDR3 consists of 15 residues. The CDR3, as DNA: TGTGCCAGTAGTGGACAGGGGGCTTTTGGCGGGGAGCTGTTTTTT. Amino acid sequence: CASSGQGAFGGELFF.

This chain uses TRBV6-5 with TRBJ2-1; 9 bases line up with TRBD2. Looked up from germline, CDR1 is MNHEY and CDR2 is SVGAGI. This CDR3 comprises 15 residues. V dropped 3 bases and J dropped 6; count of bases not matched to a gene: 6. The CDR3 sequence: CASSYRAGGPNEQFF. In nucleotides, the CDR3 is TGTGCCAGCAGTTATCGTGCGGGGGGGCCCAATGAGCAGTTCTTC.